The 27 T cell receptor beta chains given below trace back to one sample, sequenced in a study. TCRdb called the 5' RACE reads again in MiXCR, with one record for every CDR3 protein. Of over 40,000 distinct CDR3 sequences in the sample, around 28% were seen once. Sequenced: tumor-infiltrating memory CD4+ T cells sorted from the breast tumor. Regarding subset: memory CD4+ T cells, CD4+CD45RO+CD25-. These receptors originate from a female donor with breast cancer.

For this clonotype: With a much larger clone just one base away, this may be a read error. The chain employs TRBV7-9 and TRBJ2-5; TRBD1 or TRBD2 may be the D gene (5 bases each). Germline CDR1 is SEHNR and CDR2 is FQNEAQ (reference sequence). This CDR3 has 12 residues. The DNA of the CDR3 is TGTGCCAGCAGCTTATTAGGGGAGACCAAGTACTTC. This sequence encodes CASSLLGETKYF.

J is TRBJ2-5 and V is TRBV29-1; D remains unclear. The V gene's germline CDR1 is SQVTM and CDR2 ANQGSEA. The CDR3 runs 13 residues. V lost 4 bases and J lost 3, with 12 bases in between. CDR3 in DNA: TGCAGCGTTGTCCCACCCCAGGAAGAGACCCAGTACTTC. Protein sequence: CSVVPPQEETQYF.

A few counts support this clonotype. The V and J genes are TRBV4-1 and TRBJ2-2; 14 bases align to TRBD2. J gave up 3 bases and V 2 bases, and 5 bases lay outside the gene matches. This CDR3 has 18 residues. Per germline, CDR1 MGHRA and CDR2 YSYEKL. CDR3 amino acids: CASSQRGLAGVYTGELFF. CDR3 nucleotides: TGCGCCAGCAGCCAAAGGGGACTAGCGGGAGTATACACCGGGGAGCTGTTTTTT.

V is TRBV4-1 and J is TRBJ2-6; a weak D match, TRBD1 (5 bases). CDR1 MGHRA and CDR2 YSYEKL come from the germline V gene. With 0 bases removed from V and 4 bases from J, the gap between germline ends came to 10 bases. This CDR3 has 16 amino acids. The CDR3 nucleotides are TGCGCCAGCAGCCAAGATATGGGGCCCGGGGCCAACGTCCTGACTTTC. Protein: CASSQDMGPGANVLTF.

The chain has TRBV5-1 and TRBJ1-1; D gene ambiguous. The ends were cut back, 1 base at V and 1 base at J, with 14 bases in the middle. The CDR3 covers 16 residues. The germline CDR1 and CDR2 sequences are SGHRS and YFSETQ. The CDR3 here is CASSLLGGSSNTEAFF. CDR3 DNA: TGCGCCAGCAGCTTGTTAGGTGGCAGCTCGAACACTGAAGCTTTCTTT.

This clonotype was recorded a few times. The gene calls are TRBV7-9 and TRBJ2-1; 11 nucleotides line up with TRBD2. CDR1 and CDR2 from the germline V gene are SEHNR and FQNEAQ (reference sequence). CDR3 size: 15 residues. The junction had 6 bases not matched to a gene; V was cut back by 5 bases and J by 6 bases. The CDR3 DNA reads as TGTGCCAGCAGCCCGGGACTAGCGGATCCCAATGAGCAGTTCTTC. As protein: CASSPGLADPNEQFF.

The V gene is TRBV27, the J gene TRBJ2-3; 9 nucleotides match TRBD2. From germline, CDR1 is MNHEY and CDR2 SMNVEV (reference sequence). With 6 bases clipped from V and 2 bases from J, the junction kept 9 bases outside the gene matches. This CDR3 has 16 amino acids. Written as DNA, the CDR3 is TGTGCCAGCAGCTGGGTTATAGCGGGAGCCACAGATACGCAGTATTTT. Amino acids: CASSWVIAGATDTQYF.

This clonotype was detected only a few times. The gene calls are TRBV29-1 and TRBJ1-1, with a tentative D call TRBD1 (5 bases). The CDR3 runs 13 residues. With 5 bases removed from V and 5 bases from J, the gap between germline ends came to 15 bases. The germline CDR1 and CDR2 sequences are SQVTM and ANQGSEA. CDR3 in amino acids: CSVRMRGGTEAFF. CDR3 DNA sequence: TGCAGCGTTCGTATGAGGGGCGGGACTGAAGCTTTCTTT.

For this clonotype: A much bigger clone sits one base away, suggesting this may be a read error. The rearrangement uses TRBV5-1 and TRBJ2-5; D may be TRBD2 (5 bases). CDR1 is SGHRS and CDR2 is YFSETQ in the germline V gene. The CDR3 runs 14 residues. As DNA, the CDR3 is TGCACCAGCAGCGGTTCGGTAACTCAAGAGACCCAGTACTTC. Its translation is CTSSGSVTQETQYF.

This clonotype has at least ten counts. The genes are TRBV9 and TRBJ2-7, with D unresolved. The CDR3 runs to 15 residues. Trimming left V 2 bases short and J 2 bases short, with 14 bases between. The germline V gene has CDR1 SGDLS and CDR2 YYNGEE. The CDR3 reads CASSVNPHGTYEQYF. CDR3 nucleotide sequence: TGTGCCAGCAGCGTTAACCCACACGGTACCTACGAGCAGTACTTC.

This clonotype was picked up one time. This may stem from a read error, because a much larger clone lies one nucleotide away. The V and J genes are TRBV5-1 and TRBJ2-2; D gene ambiguous. CDR3 size: 14 residues. Germline-derived CDR1 and CDR2 are SGHRS and YFSETQ. Trimming took 0 bases from V and 1 from J, leaving 4 bases between them. Here the CDR3 reads CASSLEENTGELFF. The CDR3, as DNA: TGCGCCAGCAGCTTGGAGGAGAACACCGGGGAGCTGTTTTTT.

This clonotype came up once. A read error is possible here, since a much larger clone lies one base away. For the CDR3, the DNA is TGTGCCAGCAGCCAGGGACAGGCGACGTACAGTGAGCAGTTCTTC. Translation gives CASSQGQATYSEQFF. The chain uses TRBV5-5 and TRBJ2-1; 8 nucleotides agree with TRBD1. Germline CDR1 and CDR2: SGHKS and YYEKEE (reference sequence). The CDR3 sequence is 15 residues long.

The sample holds a few counts of this clonotype. The chain is built from TRBV3-1 and TRBJ2-4; weak D call: TRBD1 (5 bases). Germline values: CDR1 LGHDT, CDR2 YNNKEL (reference sequence). Between the trimmed V and J ends, which lost 0 bases and 9 bases, there was a span of 12 bases. The CDR3 covers 14 residues. CDR3 bases: TGTGCCAGCAGCCAAGATGGGCAGGGTAGCATTCAGTACTTC. It encodes CASSQDGQGSIQYF.

This clonotype has only a few counts. The chain carries TRBV4-2 and TRBJ2-3; TRBD2 might be the D (6 bases). V lost 0 bases and J lost 10, with 11 bases in between. CDR3 size: 13 residues. CDR1 LGHNA and CDR2 YNFKEQ come from the germline V gene. CDR3 loop: CASSQEGGSAQYF. CDR3 DNA: TGTGCCAGCAGCCAAGAGGGGGGATCGGCGCAGTATTTT.

A few counts support this clonotype. This sequence joins TRBV12-3 or TRBV12-4 and TRBJ1-2, with 10 bases fitting TRBD1. Trimming at V came to 9 bases and at J to 7 bases, leaving 5 bases not matched to a gene. CDR3 length: 12 residues. CDR3 bases: TGTGCCAGTGGGACAGGGGTATCTGGCTACACCTTC. Amino acid sequence: CASGTGVSGYTF.

This chain links TRBV25-1 with TRBJ2-7; the D gene could be TRBD1 or TRBD2 (5 bases each). Germline-derived CDR1 and CDR2 are MGHDK and SYGVNS. The CDR3 is 14 amino acids. V lost 6 bases and J lost 7, with 19 bases in between. The CDR3 nucleotides read TGTGCCAGCAGCCTCGCGCAGGGAGCGAAGGAGCAGTACTTC. Encoded protein: CASSLAQGAKEQYF.

This clonotype showed up many times. This sequence joins TRBV6-5 and TRBJ2-1; TRBD1 matches 11 bases. J lost 4 bases, V lost 4 bases, and 12 bases had no gene match. The CDR3 loop spans 18 amino acids. The germline V gene encodes CDR1 MNHEY and CDR2 SVGAGI. Here the CDR3 DNA reads TGTGCCAGCAGTTTCGGATCCGGGACAGGGGGGCGATACAATGAGCAGTTCTTC. Its translation is CASSFGSGTGGRYNEQFF.

By share, this clonotype counts as medium-sized. The rearrangement links TRBV7-2 to TRBJ1-2; D not certain. The germline V and J ends were trimmed by 0 bases and 7 bases, with 18 bases remaining between them. The length of the CDR3 is 16 residues. Germline CDR1 and CDR2: SGHTA and FQGNSA. This chain's CDR3 is CASSLADPGRAGGYTF. In DNA form, the CDR3 reads TGTGCCAGCAGCTTAGCGGACCCTGGGAGGGCAGGTGGCTACACCTTC.

As to this clonotype: A much larger clone differs from this one at a single base, so this may be a read error. The chain combines TRBV12-3 or TRBV12-4 with TRBJ2-2; D is perhaps TRBD2 (6 bases). This CDR3 has 15 residues. Between the trimmed V and J ends, which lost 3 bases and 5 bases, there was a span of 13 bases. The CDR3, as DNA: TGTGCCAGCAGTTTGGGACGGGGGAATACCGGGGAGCTGTTTTTT. This gives the protein CASSLGRGNTGELFF.

This clonotype was seen repeatedly, ten times or more. The gene calls are TRBV12-3 or TRBV12-4 and TRBJ2-7; D might be TRBD2 (6 bases). Deletions cut 3 bases from V and 6 bases from J, with 12 bases between. CDR3 length: 13 residues. CDR3 amino acids: CASSFGGGGEQYF. CDR3 nucleotides: TGTGCCAGCAGTTTCGGGGGAGGAGGCGAGCAGTACTTC.

As concerns this clonotype: Being one base from a much bigger clone, this may be a read error. The V call is TRBV4-2, the J call TRBJ2-7; D gene uncertain. CDR1 and CDR2 from the germline V gene are LGHNA and YNFKEQ. This CDR3 region has 14 residues. The CDR3 loop reads CASSLVDPSYEPYF. The CDR3 nucleotides read TGTGCCAGCAGCCTAGTTGACCCCTCCTACGAGCCGTACTTC.

This clonotype has only a few counts. V gene TRBV7-9 combines with J gene TRBJ2-2, with unresolved D. CDR1 and CDR2 (germline): SEHNR, FQNEAQ (reference sequence). This CDR3 comprises 15 residues. V was clipped by 1 base and J by 1 base, with 7 bases between them. The DNA for the CDR3 is TGTGCCAGCAGCTTAGGTCGGATGAACACCGGGGAGCTGTTTTTT. This sequence encodes CASSLGRMNTGELFF.

This chain uses TRBV30 with TRBJ2-2; D ambiguous. V lost 4 bases, J lost 6 bases, and 12 bases lay in between. Germline CDR1 reads GTSNPN; CDR2 reads SVGIG (reference sequence). The CDR3 totals 13 residues. In DNA, the CDR3 is TGTGCCTGGAAGTGGGTAGTGGCCGGGGAGCTGTTTTTT. It encodes CAWKWVVAGELFF.

The rearrangement links TRBV6-2 or TRBV6-3 to TRBJ1-2; D unclear. The V gene's germline CDR1 is MNHEY and CDR2 SVGEGT. V dropped 7 bases and J dropped 1 base, with 13 bases sitting between them. CDR3 length equals 14 residues. The CDR3 region is CASTKDGFNYGYTF. The CDR3, as DNA: TGTGCCAGCACTAAGGACGGGTTTAACTATGGCTACACCTTC.

This clonotype came up a few times. V usage is TRBV6-1 and J usage is TRBJ2-4, with 9 bases matching TRBD2. CDR3 length: 19 residues. Unmatched junction bases numbered 14, after V lost 3 bases and J lost 2 bases. Germline assignment: CDR1 MNHNS and CDR2 SASEGT. The CDR3 sequence is CASSEGVYEREASKNIQYF. Here the CDR3 DNA reads TGTGCCAGCAGTGAGGGGGTTTACGAGCGGGAGGCCTCCAAAAACATTCAGTACTTC.

The chain links TRBV5-5 to TRBJ2-3; 8 bases fit TRBD1. Germline loops: CDR1 SGHKS, CDR2 YYEKEE (reference sequence). J was trimmed by 2 bases and V by 3 bases; bases with no gene match: 5. The CDR3 is made up of 15 amino acids. Here the CDR3 DNA reads TGTGCCAGCAGCTCGGACAGGGATGTCACAGATACGCAGTATTTT. This encodes CASSSDRDVTDTQYF.

A word on this clonotype: Since the CDR3 does not end with the conserved phenylalanine or tryptophan, this likely comes from a read error. The gene calls are TRBV12-3 or TRBV12-4 and TRBJ2-5; TRBD2 matches 8 bases. This CDR3 has 17 amino acids. Germline trimming cut 1 base from V and 4 bases from J; bases unmatched to any gene: 11. CDR3 amino acids: CASSLGRDERERETQYL. CDR3 DNA: TGTGCCAGCAGTTTAGGTCGCGACGAGCGGGAGAGAGAGACCCAGTACCTC.